Included here is one T cell receptor beta chain sequence, with context. Some clones are missing from TCRdb's copy, which holds only in-frame ones; the method was immunoSEQ multiplex PCR. The data hold over 55,000 clones, with 65% to 85% observed a single time. This entry is derived from a study of OX40 agonist ivuxolimab in advanced cancers. Sequences were derived from CD4+ or CD8+ T cells sorted from blood, sampled in a trial of the OX40 agonist ivuxolimab. The TCR originated in an adult with an advanced solid tumor such as melanoma, head and neck, liver or kidney cancer.

Here the CDR3 reads CAWSVGRFTDTQYF. In DNA, the CDR3 is TGTGCCTGGAGTGTCGGGAGGTTTACAGATACGCAGTATTTT. V and J are TRBV30 and TRBJ2-3; TRBD2 matches at 7 bases. The V segment lost 0 bases and the J segment 3 bases; nucleotides outside the gene matches: 3. The CDR3 extends over 14 amino acids. The germline V gene has CDR1 GTSNPN and CDR2 SVGIG (reference sequence). Using reference TRBV30 and TRBJ2-3 for the parts outside the CDR3, the full variable domain is SQTIHQWPATLVQPVGSPLSLECTVEGTSNPNLYWYRQAAGRGLQLLFYSVGIGQISSEVPQNLSASRPQDRQFILSSKKLLLSDSGFYLCAWSVGRFTDTQYFGPGTRLTVL.